Here is one T cell receptor beta chain with its context. Its antigen is undetermined. These data originate in a study of identical twins. Study-level findings and limits: Twins shared out-of-frame alpha sequences with excess low generation probability. One should note that invariant MAIT and iNKT cells could partly confound zero-insertion analyses.

V lost 2 bases to trimming and J lost 1 base; unmatched junction nucleotides: 2. The CDR3 loop spans 13 amino acids. Germline V gene sequence: CDR1 DFQATT, CDR2 SNEGSKA (reference sequence). A universal primer site came from template switching; cDNA carried unique molecular identifiers. Using its own MiXCR run on the 5' RACE reads, TCRdb lists one record per CDR3 protein. Of roughly 1.6 million distinct CDR3 sequences listed, 25% to 35% are singletons. Material for sequencing was cord blood. The rearrangement links TRBV20-1 to TRBJ2-7; 7 bases agree with TRBD1. The TCR comes from a newborn girl in good health. The DNA for the CDR3 is TGCAGTGCTAGAACGGGACAGTCCTACGAGCAGTACTTC. Amino acid sequence: CSARTGQSYEQYF.